This T cell receptor beta chain was obtained from a study of control samples from healthy donors and cancer patients. Unmatched junction bases numbered 15, after V lost 11 bases and J lost 7 bases. The CDR3 runs 14 residues. Germline CDR1 is SNHLY and CDR2 is FYNNEI. Here immunoSEQ multiplex PCR was the method, and the copy in TCRdb shows in-frame clones only, minus some. The repertoire holds 110,000 or so clones, 83% seen once, with about 13% in the top ten. The chain employs TRBV2 and TRBJ2-5, with TRBD2 identical over 8 bases. Sequenced material: blood. The source is a woman in her forties or fifties in good health. The DNA for the CDR3 is TGTGCCCATCAGGGGTTCAGCGGGGGCGGGACCCAGTACTTC. Protein product: CAHQGFSGGGTQYF.